These T cell receptor beta chains were read from a single sample in a study of blood T cell repertoires in COVID-19. Assay: immunoSEQ multiplex PCR; the TCRdb copy retains only in-frame clones and omits some. The table includes approximately 230,000 clones, approximately 90% detected once. Sequenced: peripheral blood. These receptors came from a man aged 18 to 29 with active or convalescent COVID-19. Each CDR3 is given with its conserved first and last residue. A D gene is named only where the DNA matches it firmly. The size entry is marked missing in some rows and otherwise reads once, few, many or a size class.

CDR3: CASSEEGYEKLFF; DNA: TGTGCCAGCAGTGAAGAGGGCTATGAAAAACTGTTTTTT; size: -; D: -; V: TRBV25-1; J: TRBJ1-4
CDR3: CASSLVQGFRSNQPQHF; DNA: TGTGCCAGCAGTTTAGTCCAGGGGTTTAGAAGCAATCAGCCCCAGCATTTT; size: -; D: -; V: TRBV28; J: TRBJ1-5
CDR3: CAISESSGSRNEQFF; DNA: TGTGCCATCAGTGAGTCCAGCGGGAGTAGGAATGAGCAGTTCTTC; size: -; D: TRBD2; V: TRBV10-3; J: TRBJ2-1
CDR3: CASSPGGFSYEQYF; DNA: TGTGCCAGCAGCCCAGGGGGGTTTTCCTACGAGCAGTACTTC; size: -; D: -; V: TRBV7-2; J: TRBJ2-7
CDR3: CASSSGRGYTQYF; DNA: TGTGCCAGCAGCTCGGGCCGGGGGTATACGCAGTATTTT; size: -; D: -; V: TRBV13; J: TRBJ2-3
CDR3: CSAEHTQEGWYGYTF; DNA: TGCAGCGCCGAACACACCCAGGAGGGGTGGTATGGCTACACCTTC; size: -; D: -; V: TRBV29-1; J: TRBJ1-2
CDR3: CASSDDRGGETQYF; DNA: TGTGCCAGCAGTGATGACAGGGGTGGCGAGACCCAGTACTTC; size: once; D: TRBD1; V: TRBV28; J: TRBJ2-5
CDR3: CASRPPGTSVGEQFF; DNA: TGTGCCAGTCGCCCCCCCGGGACTAGCGTGGGTGAGCAGTTCTTC; size: -; D: TRBD2; V: TRBV19; J: TRBJ2-1
CDR3: CASSLNSGSPETQYF; DNA: TGTGCCAGCAGCTTAAATAGCGGGAGCCCTGAGACCCAGTACTTC; size: -; D: TRBD2; V: TRBV7-3; J: TRBJ2-5
CDR3: CASSFTGDGYTF; DNA: TGTGCCAGCAGCTTTACAGGTGATGGCTACACCTTC; size: -; D: -; V: TRBV7-9; J: TRBJ1-2
CDR3: CASSYLRERAFF; DNA: TGTGCCAGCAGTTACCTCAGGGAAAGGGCTTTCTTT; size: -; D: -; V: TRBV12-3/TRBV12-4; J: TRBJ1-1
CDR3: CASSPTQGQSGYTF; DNA: TGTGCCAGCTCACCGACACAGGGGCAGAGTGGCTACACCTTC; size: -; D: TRBD1; V: TRBV18; J: TRBJ1-2
CDR3: CASSLLAGENTGELFF; DNA: TGTGCCAGCAGTTTACTAGCGGGGGAGAACACCGGGGAGCTGTTTTTT; size: -; D: TRBD2; V: TRBV6-5; J: TRBJ2-2
CDR3: CATSSHANTQYF; DNA: TGTGCCACCAGCTCCCACGCGAATACGCAGTATTTT; size: -; D: -; V: TRBV15; J: TRBJ2-3
CDR3: CASSQDFRLETQYF; DNA: TGCGCCAGCAGCCAAGATTTCAGGTTGGAGACCCAGTACTTC; size: -; D: -; V: TRBV4-3; J: TRBJ2-5
CDR3: CASSATNEQFF; DNA: TGTGCCAGCAGCGCCACTAATGAGCAGTTCTTC; size: -; D: -; V: TRBV9; J: TRBJ2-1
CDR3: CASSPWTGGSGANEKLFF; DNA: TGTGCCAGCTCACCATGGACAGGGGGCTCCGGGGCTAATGAAAAACTGTTTTTT; size: -; D: TRBD1; V: TRBV18; J: TRBJ1-4
CDR3: CATSRGSGSYNEQFF; DNA: TGTGCCACCAGCAGAGGTAGCGGCTCCTACAATGAGCAGTTCTTC; size: -; D: -; V: TRBV15; J: TRBJ2-1
CDR3: CASSPGQGQFNGYTF; DNA: TGTGCCAGCAGCCCAGGACAGGGCCAATTTAATGGCTACACCTTC; size: -; D: TRBD1; V: TRBV7-9; J: TRBJ1-2
CDR3: CASRTTGGNQPQHF; DNA: TGTGCCAGCAGAACGACAGGGGGCAATCAGCCCCAGCATTTT; size: few; D: TRBD1; V: TRBV27; J: TRBJ1-5
CDR3: CASSLGATYEQYF; DNA: TGTGCCAGCAGCTTAGGCGCGACCTACGAGCAGTACTTC; size: few; D: -; V: TRBV13; J: TRBJ2-7
CDR3: CASSFSFMGQQETQYF; DNA: TGTGCCAGCAGTTTTTCTTTTATGGGACAGCAAGAGACCCAGTACTTC; size: -; D: TRBD1; V: TRBV6-2/TRBV6-3; J: TRBJ2-5
CDR3: CASSQSTGTGEEKLFF; DNA: TGCGCCAGCAGCCAAAGCACCGGGACAGGGGAAGAAAAACTGTTTTTT; size: few; D: TRBD1; V: TRBV4-3; J: TRBJ1-4
CDR3: CASSRNGRERDTQYF; DNA: TGTGCCAGCTCACGGAACGGGAGAGAAAGGGATACGCAGTATTTT; size: -; D: -; V: TRBV18; J: TRBJ2-3
CDR3: CASSLMEEAYGYTF; DNA: TGTGCCAGCAGTTTAATGGAGGAGGCCTATGGCTACACCTTC; size: -; D: -; V: TRBV28; J: TRBJ1-2
CDR3: CASSFGAESNEKLFF; DNA: TGTGCCAGCAGCTTTGGAGCAGAGTCTAATGAAAAACTGTTTTTT; size: -; D: -; V: TRBV7-2; J: TRBJ1-4
CDR3: CASSQGRALQGPEAFF; DNA: TGCGCCAGCAGCCAAGGTCGGGCTCTCCAGGGGCCTGAAGCTTTCTTT; size: once; D: -; V: TRBV4-3; J: TRBJ1-1
CDR3: CASTPLEGGTEAFF; DNA: TGTGCCAGTACCCCGCTAGAGGGTGGGACTGAAGCTTTCTTT; size: -; D: -; V: TRBV19; J: TRBJ1-1
CDR3: CASSLTLSGEQFF; DNA: TGTGCCAGCAGCTTAACCCTGAGCGGTGAGCAGTTCTTC; size: -; D: -; V: TRBV7-3; J: TRBJ2-1
CDR3: CASSQVGSGQYF; DNA: TGTGCCAGCAGCCAAGTCGGTAGTGGGCAGTACTTC; size: -; D: -; V: TRBV14; J: TRBJ2-7
CDR3: CASSLGQNYGYTF; DNA: TGCGCCAGCAGCTTGGGACAGAACTATGGCTACACCTTC; size: once; D: -; V: TRBV5-1; J: TRBJ1-2
CDR3: CASSWISGRLRSYNEQFF; DNA: TGTGCCAGCAGTTGGATTAGCGGGAGGCTCCGGTCTTACAATGAGCAGTTCTTC; size: -; D: TRBD2; V: TRBV27; J: TRBJ2-1
CDR3: CASKIGGQPQHF; DNA: TGTGCCAGTAAAATTGGAGGACAGCCCCAGCATTTT; size: -; D: -; V: TRBV19; J: TRBJ1-5
CDR3: CASSQAPPLDLAGAQYF; DNA: TGTGCCAGCAGCCAAGCGCCCCCACTAGACCTCGCGGGGGCCCAGTACTTC; size: -; D: TRBD2; V: TRBV3-1/TRBV3-2; J: TRBJ2-5
CDR3: CASSLGQGEDQPQHF; DNA: TGTGCCAGCAGCTTAGGGCAGGGGGAGGATCAGCCCCAGCATTTT; size: few; D: TRBD1; V: TRBV7-2; J: TRBJ1-5
CDR3: CASSPTGGVRNEKLFF; DNA: TGTGCCAGCTCACCAACGGGAGGAGTTCGCAATGAAAAACTGTTTTTT; size: -; D: -; V: TRBV18; J: TRBJ1-4
CDR3: CATSGEPYNEQFF; DNA: TGTGCCACCAGTGGGGAGCCCTACAATGAGCAGTTCTTC; size: -; D: -; V: TRBV24-1; J: TRBJ2-1
CDR3: CASSLAISGAPVANVLTF; DNA: TGCGCCAGCAGCTTGGCTATTTCAGGGGCACCAGTGGCCAACGTCCTGACTTTC; size: once; D: -; V: TRBV5-1; J: TRBJ2-6
CDR3: CASSSLVDRDNEQFF; DNA: TGTGCCAGCTCATCCCTCGTTGACAGGGACAATGAGCAGTTCTTC; size: -; D: TRBD1; V: TRBV18; J: TRBJ2-1
CDR3: CASSYGGQGGDGYTF; DNA: TGTGCCAGCAGTTACGGTGGGCAGGGAGGAGACGGCTACACCTTC; size: -; D: -; V: TRBV6-5; J: TRBJ1-2
CDR3: CASSLTGSNTEAFF; DNA: TGTGCCAGCAGCTTAACAGGGTCGAACACTGAAGCTTTCTTT; size: -; D: -; V: TRBV11-3; J: TRBJ1-1
CDR3: CASRGGQVEQPQHF; DNA: TGTGCCAGCAGAGGGGGACAGGTAGAACAGCCCCAGCATTTT; size: -; D: TRBD1; V: TRBV2; J: TRBJ1-5
CDR3: CACPQGALSYTF; DNA: TGTGCCTGTCCACAGGGGGCTCTAAGCTACACCTTC; size: -; D: TRBD1; V: TRBV30; J: TRBJ1-2
CDR3: CASSSGLAALNEQFF; DNA: TGTGCCAGTAGTTCGGGACTAGCGGCCCTCAATGAGCAGTTCTTC; size: -; D: TRBD2; V: TRBV19; J: TRBJ2-1
CDR3: CASSWTRTDTSGRDEQYF; DNA: TGTGCCAGCAGCTGGACACGGACAGATACCTCGGGGCGGGACGAGCAGTACTTC; size: -; D: -; V: TRBV7-8; J: TRBJ2-7
CDR3: CASSLYWRQGSTGELFF; DNA: TGTGCCAGCAGCTTATATTGGAGACAGGGGAGCACCGGGGAGCTGTTTTTT; size: -; D: TRBD1; V: TRBV5-4; J: TRBJ2-2
CDR3: CASSLGWASGGSYNEQFF; DNA: TGTGCCAGCAGCTTAGGATGGGCTAGCGGGGGGTCCTACAATGAGCAGTTCTTC; size: -; D: TRBD2; V: TRBV11-3; J: TRBJ2-1
CDR3: CASSARDRGTEAFF; DNA: TGCGCCAGCAGCGCTCGGGACAGGGGCACTGAAGCTTTCTTT; size: -; D: TRBD1; V: TRBV5-1; J: TRBJ1-1
CDR3: CSVKPGVKPNEQFF; DNA: TGCAGCGTCAAACCGGGAGTAAAACCCAATGAGCAGTTCTTC; size: -; D: -; V: TRBV29-1; J: TRBJ2-1
CDR3: CASSQNRVSSYEQYF; DNA: TGTGCCAGCAGCCAAAACAGGGTTAGCTCCTACGAGCAGTACTTC; size: few; D: -; V: TRBV7-9; J: TRBJ2-7
CDR3: CASSYRLAGGVVDTQYF; DNA: TGTGCCAGCAGCTACCGACTAGCGGGGGGCGTCGTGGATACGCAGTATTTT; size: -; D: TRBD2; V: TRBV7-8; J: TRBJ2-3
CDR3: CASSLGQANFYEQYF; DNA: TGTGCCAGCAGCTTGGGACAGGCCAACTTCTACGAGCAGTACTTC; size: -; D: -; V: TRBV5-4; J: TRBJ2-7
CDR3: CASSLAWGGTYEQYF; DNA: TGTGCCAGCAGCTTAGCCTGGGGAGGGACCTACGAGCAGTACTTC; size: -; D: TRBD2; V: TRBV11-1; J: TRBJ2-7
CDR3: CASSVGQGRYEQYF; DNA: TGTGCCAGCAGCGTAGGACAGGGTCGTTACGAGCAGTACTTC; size: -; D: TRBD1; V: TRBV5-4; J: TRBJ2-7
CDR3: CASGMGGYTF; DNA: TGTGCCAGCGGGATGGGGGGCTACACCTTC; size: -; D: -; V: TRBV19; J: TRBJ1-2
CDR3: CASSLGSGAYNEQFF; DNA: TGTGCCAGCAGCTTAGGTAGCGGGGCCTACAATGAGCAGTTCTTC; size: -; D: TRBD2; V: TRBV11-2; J: TRBJ2-1
CDR3: CASSGQLLATNEKLFF; DNA: TGTGCCAGCAGTGGACAGCTCCTTGCAACTAATGAAAAACTGTTTTTT; size: -; D: -; V: TRBV28; J: TRBJ1-4
CDR3: CASKPSGRAGNTIYF; DNA: TGTGCCAGCAAACCATCGGGCAGGGCTGGAAACACCATATATTTT; size: -; D: -; V: TRBV6-5; J: TRBJ1-3
CDR3: CASSLETLVTQYF; DNA: TGTGCCAGCAGCTTAGAGACACTTGTGACCCAGTACTTC; size: -; D: -; V: TRBV11-2; J: TRBJ2-5